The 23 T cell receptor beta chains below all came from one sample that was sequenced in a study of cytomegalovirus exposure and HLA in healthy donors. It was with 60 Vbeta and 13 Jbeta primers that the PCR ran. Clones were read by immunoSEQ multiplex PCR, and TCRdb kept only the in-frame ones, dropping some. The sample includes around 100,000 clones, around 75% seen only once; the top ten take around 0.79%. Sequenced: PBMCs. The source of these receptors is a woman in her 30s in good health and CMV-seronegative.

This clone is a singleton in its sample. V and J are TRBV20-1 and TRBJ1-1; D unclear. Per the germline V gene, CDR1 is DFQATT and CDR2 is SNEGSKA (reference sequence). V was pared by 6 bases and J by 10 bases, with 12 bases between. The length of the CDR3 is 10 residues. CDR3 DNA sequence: TGCAGTGCCAGCCATGGCGGAGCTTTCTTT. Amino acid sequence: CSASHGGAFF.

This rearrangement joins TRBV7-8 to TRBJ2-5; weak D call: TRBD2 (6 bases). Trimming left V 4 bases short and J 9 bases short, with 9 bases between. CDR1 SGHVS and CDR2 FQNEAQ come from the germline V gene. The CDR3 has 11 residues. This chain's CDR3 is CASSSGTSQYF. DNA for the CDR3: TGTGCCAGCAGCTCCGGGACTTCCCAGTACTTC. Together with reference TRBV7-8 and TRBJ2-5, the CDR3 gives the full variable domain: GAGVSQSPRYKVAKRGQDVALRCDPISGHVSLFWYQQALGQGPEFLTYFQNEAQLDKSGLPSDRFFAERPEGSVSTLKIQRTQQEDSAVYLCASSSGTSQYFGPGTRLLVL.

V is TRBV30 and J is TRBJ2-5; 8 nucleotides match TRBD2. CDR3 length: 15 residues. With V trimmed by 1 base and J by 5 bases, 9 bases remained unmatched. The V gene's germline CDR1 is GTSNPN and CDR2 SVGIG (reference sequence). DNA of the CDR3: TGTGCCTGGAGTGGATCGGGGGGGCCGGGGGAGACCCAGTACTTC. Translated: CAWSGSGGPGETQYF.

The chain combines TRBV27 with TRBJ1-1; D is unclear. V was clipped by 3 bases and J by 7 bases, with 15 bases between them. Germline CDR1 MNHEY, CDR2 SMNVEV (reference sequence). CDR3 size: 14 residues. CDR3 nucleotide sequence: TGTGCCAGCAGTTTTAGGGAGACCTCCGGTGAAGCTTTCTTT. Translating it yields CASSFRETSGEAFF.

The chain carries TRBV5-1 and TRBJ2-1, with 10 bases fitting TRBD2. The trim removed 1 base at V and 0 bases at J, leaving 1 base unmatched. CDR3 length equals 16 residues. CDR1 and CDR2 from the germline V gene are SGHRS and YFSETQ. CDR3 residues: CASSLTSGVSYNEQFF. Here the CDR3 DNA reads TGCGCCAGCAGCTTGACTAGCGGGGTCTCCTACAATGAGCAGTTCTTC.

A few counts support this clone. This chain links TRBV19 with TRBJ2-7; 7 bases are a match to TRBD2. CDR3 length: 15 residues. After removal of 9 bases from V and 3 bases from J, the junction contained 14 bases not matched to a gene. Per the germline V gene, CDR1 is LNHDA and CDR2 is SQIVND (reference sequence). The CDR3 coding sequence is TGTGCCAGCAAGTTCCGGGACCGGGAGGACTACGAGCAGTACTTC. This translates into CASKFRDREDYEQYF.

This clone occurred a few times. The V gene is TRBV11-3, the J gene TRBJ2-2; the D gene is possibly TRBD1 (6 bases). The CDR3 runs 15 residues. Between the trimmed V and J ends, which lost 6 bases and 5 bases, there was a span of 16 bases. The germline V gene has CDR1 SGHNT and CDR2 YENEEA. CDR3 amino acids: CASSSGTRITGELFF. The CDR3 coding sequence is TGTGCCAGCAGTTCCGGGACACGTATTACCGGGGAGCTGTTTTTT.

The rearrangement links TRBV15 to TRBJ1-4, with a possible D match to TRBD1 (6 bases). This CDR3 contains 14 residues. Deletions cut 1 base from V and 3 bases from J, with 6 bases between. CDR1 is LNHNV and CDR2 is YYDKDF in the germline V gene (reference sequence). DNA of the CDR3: TGTGCCACCAGCAGAGGACAGGCTAATGAAAAACTGTTTTTT. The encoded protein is CATSRGQANEKLFF.

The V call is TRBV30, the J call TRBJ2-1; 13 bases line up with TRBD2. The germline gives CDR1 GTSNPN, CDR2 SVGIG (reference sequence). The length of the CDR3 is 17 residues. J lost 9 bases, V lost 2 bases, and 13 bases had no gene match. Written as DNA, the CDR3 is TGTGCCTGGAGTCGGACTAGCGGGAGTGCAATGGTAGGTGAGCAGTTCTTC. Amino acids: CAWSRTSGSAMVGEQFF.

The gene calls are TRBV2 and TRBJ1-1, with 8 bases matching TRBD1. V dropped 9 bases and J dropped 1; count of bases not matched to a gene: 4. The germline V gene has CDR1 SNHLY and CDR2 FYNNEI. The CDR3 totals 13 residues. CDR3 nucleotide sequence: TGTGCCAGTAAGACAGGGGAGAACACTGAAGCTTTCTTT. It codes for CASKTGENTEAFF. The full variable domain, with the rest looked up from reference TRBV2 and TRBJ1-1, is EPEVTQTPSHQVTQMGQEVILRCVPISNHLYFYWYRQILGQKVEFLVSFYNNEISEKSEIFDDQFSVERPDGSNFTLKIRSTKLEDSAMYFCASKTGENTEAFFGQGTRLTVV.

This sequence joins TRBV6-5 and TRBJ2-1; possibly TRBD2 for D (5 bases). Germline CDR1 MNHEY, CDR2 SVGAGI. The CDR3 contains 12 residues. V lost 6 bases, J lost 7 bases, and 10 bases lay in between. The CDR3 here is CASRTWENEQFF. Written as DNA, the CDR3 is TGTGCCAGCAGAACCTGGGAGAATGAGCAGTTCTTC.

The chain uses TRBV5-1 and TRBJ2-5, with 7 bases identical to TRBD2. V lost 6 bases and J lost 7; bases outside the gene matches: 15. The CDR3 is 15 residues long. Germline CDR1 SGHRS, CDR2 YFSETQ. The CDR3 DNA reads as TGCGCCAGCACCATCACGGATGGGGGGAGGGGGACCCAGTACTTC. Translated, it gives CASTITDGGRGTQYF.

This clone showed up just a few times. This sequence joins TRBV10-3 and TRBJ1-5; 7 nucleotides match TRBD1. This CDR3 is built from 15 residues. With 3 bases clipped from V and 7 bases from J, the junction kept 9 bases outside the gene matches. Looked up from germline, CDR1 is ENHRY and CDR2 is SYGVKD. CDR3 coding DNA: TGTGCCATCAGTGATAGTGACAGGGCAGCACAGCCCCAGCATTTT. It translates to CAISDSDRAAQPQHF.

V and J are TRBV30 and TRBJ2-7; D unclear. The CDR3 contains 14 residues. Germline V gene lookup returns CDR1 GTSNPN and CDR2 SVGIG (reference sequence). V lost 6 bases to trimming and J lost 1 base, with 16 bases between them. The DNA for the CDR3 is TGTGCCTGCGCCCCCTCGCTCCTATCCTACGAGCAGTACTTC. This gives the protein CACAPSLLSYEQYF.

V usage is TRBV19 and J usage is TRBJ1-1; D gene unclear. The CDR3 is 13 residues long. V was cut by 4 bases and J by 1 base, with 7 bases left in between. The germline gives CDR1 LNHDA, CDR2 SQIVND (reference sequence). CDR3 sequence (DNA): TGTGCCAGTAGTACCTCCGGGAACACTGAAGCTTTCTTT. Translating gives CASSTSGNTEAFF.

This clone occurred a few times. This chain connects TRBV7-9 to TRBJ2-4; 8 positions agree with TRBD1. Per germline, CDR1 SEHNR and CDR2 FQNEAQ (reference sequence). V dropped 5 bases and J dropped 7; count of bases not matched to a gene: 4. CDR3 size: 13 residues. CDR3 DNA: TGTGCCAGCAGCCCCGGGACAGGTAACATTCAGTACTTC. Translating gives CASSPGTGNIQYF. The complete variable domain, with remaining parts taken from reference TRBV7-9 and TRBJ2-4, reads DTGVSQNPRHKITKRGQNVTFRCDPISEHNRLYWYRQTLGQGPEFLTYFQNEAQLEKSRLLSDRFSAERPKGSFSTLEIQRTEQGDSAMYLCASSPGTGNIQYFGAGTRLSVL.

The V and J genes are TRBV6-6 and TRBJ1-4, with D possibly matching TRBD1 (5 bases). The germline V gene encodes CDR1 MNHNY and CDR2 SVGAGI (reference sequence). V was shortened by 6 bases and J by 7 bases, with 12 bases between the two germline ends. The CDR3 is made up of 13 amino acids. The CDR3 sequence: CASRRGILEKLFF. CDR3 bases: TGTGCCAGCAGACGGGGGATTCTTGAAAAACTGTTTTTT.

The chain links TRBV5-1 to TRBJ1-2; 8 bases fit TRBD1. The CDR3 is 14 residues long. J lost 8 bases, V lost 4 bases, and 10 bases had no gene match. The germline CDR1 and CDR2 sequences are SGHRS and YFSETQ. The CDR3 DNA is TGCGCCAGCAGCCCCGGACAGGGTGGTCGCGGCTACACCTTC. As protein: CASSPGQGGRGYTF.

The CDR3 nucleotides read TGCGCCAGCAGCCAAGATCGGGGGGAGACCCAGTACTTC. Translated, it gives CASSQDRGETQYF. J is TRBJ2-5 and V is TRBV4-1; a weak D match, TRBD2 (6 bases). The CDR3 is 13 residues long. V was trimmed by 0 bases and J by 5 bases, leaving 7 bases between them. Germline V gene lookup returns CDR1 MGHRA and CDR2 YSYEKL.

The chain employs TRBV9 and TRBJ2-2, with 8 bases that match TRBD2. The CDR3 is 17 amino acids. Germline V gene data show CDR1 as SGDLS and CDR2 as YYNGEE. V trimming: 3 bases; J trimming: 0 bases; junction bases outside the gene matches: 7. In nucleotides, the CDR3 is TGTGCCAGCAGCGCCCGCCGGGGGGGGCCGAACACCGGGGAGCTGTTTTTT. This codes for CASSARRGGPNTGELFF.

The CDR3 protein is CASSQAGHRGFSSSYEQYF. The CDR3 region has the DNA TGTGCCAGCAGCCAAGCGGGGCACAGGGGGTTTTCCAGCTCCTACGAGCAGTACTTC. The chain is built from TRBV14 and TRBJ2-7, with 8 bases fitting TRBD1. V was pared by 1 base and J by 0 bases, with 14 bases of the junction left unmatched. The CDR3 spans 19 residues. The V gene's germline CDR1 is SGHDN and CDR2 FVKESK.

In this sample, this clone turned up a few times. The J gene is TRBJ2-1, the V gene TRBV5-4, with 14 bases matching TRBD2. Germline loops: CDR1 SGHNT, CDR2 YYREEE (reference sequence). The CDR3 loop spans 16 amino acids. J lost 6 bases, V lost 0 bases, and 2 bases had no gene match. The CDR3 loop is CASSLGGLAGGNEQFF. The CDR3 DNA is TGTGCCAGCAGCTTGGGTGGACTAGCGGGAGGCAATGAGCAGTTCTTC.

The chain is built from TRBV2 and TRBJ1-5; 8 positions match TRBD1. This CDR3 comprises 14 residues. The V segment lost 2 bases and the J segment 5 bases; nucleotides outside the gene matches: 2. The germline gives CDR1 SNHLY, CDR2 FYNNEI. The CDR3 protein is CASSEWTGYQPQHF. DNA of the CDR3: TGTGCCAGCAGTGAATGGACAGGGTATCAGCCCCAGCATTTT.